Shown below are 10 T cell receptor beta chains from a single sample sequenced in a study of blood T cell repertoires in COVID-19. Clones were sequenced by immunoSEQ multiplex PCR, and TCRdb holds only the in-frame ones, with some missing. The sample lists around 300,000 clones, approximately 90% seen once, with about 3% in the top ten. The sequenced material came from PBMCs or T cells enriched from blood (not recorded which). These TCRs come from a woman aged 45-59 years who had recovered from COVID-19.

This chain joins TRBV6-5 and TRBJ2-3; D not resolved. Deletions cut 0 bases from V and 0 bases from J, with 7 bases between. Germline CDR1 MNHEY, CDR2 SVGAGI. The CDR3 runs 15 residues. CDR3 DNA: TGTGCCAGCAGTTACTCGGCGACTAGCACAGATACGCAGTATTTT. Protein sequence: CASSYSATSTDTQYF.

The sample holds one count of this clone. The rearrangement joins TRBV27 to TRBJ1-5; perhaps TRBD1 as D (5 bases). With 5 bases removed from V and 7 bases from J, the gap between germline ends came to 9 bases. The CDR3 covers 12 residues. Germline loops: CDR1 MNHEY, CDR2 SMNVEV (reference sequence). CDR3 loop: CASSTRGQPQHF. In nucleotides, the CDR3 is TGTGCCAGCAGTACAAGGGGCCAGCCCCAGCATTTT.

This chain links TRBV6-5 with TRBJ1-1, with D tentatively TRBD1 (5 bases). Germline V gives CDR1 MNHEY, CDR2 SVGAGI. The V and J ends lost 5 bases and 1 base respectively, with 5 bases between them. The CDR3 loop spans 12 amino acids. CDR3 DNA: TGTGCCAGCAGTACAGGGAACACTGAAGCTTTCTTT. It is translated as CASSTGNTEAFF.

V usage is TRBV4-3 and J usage is TRBJ1-2, with TRBD1 identical over 8 bases. V lost 0 bases to trimming and J lost 5 bases; unmatched junction nucleotides: 5. The V gene's germline CDR1 is LGHNA and CDR2 YSLEER. CDR3 size: 15 residues. In DNA, the CDR3 is TGCGCCAGCAGCCAAGATCGGACAGGGACTTATGGCTACACCTTC. Protein sequence: CASSQDRTGTYGYTF.

Worth noting for this clone: The same CDR3 arises from other DNA sequences in this sample as well. J is TRBJ1-1 and V is TRBV7-9; the match to TRBD1 covers 7 bases. The CDR3 contains 14 residues. Losses at the gene ends were 5 bases for V and 4 bases for J; bases not matched to a gene: 7. Germline V CDR1 and CDR2: SEHNR, FQNEAQ (reference sequence). This chain's CDR3 is CASSPRTGGTEAFF. CDR3 nucleotides: TGTGCCAGCAGCCCTCGGACAGGTGGCACTGAAGCTTTCTTT.

The V and J genes are TRBV9 and TRBJ1-2, with TRBD1 as a possible D gene (5 bases). The V gene's germline CDR1 is SGDLS and CDR2 YYNGEE. V lost 0 bases, J lost 0 bases, and 12 bases lay in between. The CDR3 consists of 16 residues. The CDR3 spells CASSVGPDTTNYGYTF. The CDR3 nucleotides are TGTGCCAGCAGCGTAGGGCCGGACACGACTAACTATGGCTACACCTTC. The complete variable domain, with remaining parts taken from reference TRBV9 and TRBJ1-2, reads DSGVTQTPKHLITATGQRVTLRCSPRSGDLSVYWYQQSLDQGLQFLIQYYNGEERAKGNILERFSAQQFPDLHSELNLSSLELGDSALYFCASSVGPDTTNYGYTFGSGTRLTVV.

The chain uses TRBV19 and TRBJ2-5; D remains ambiguous. Trimming took 4 bases from V and 5 from J, leaving 8 bases between them. Germline loops: CDR1 LNHDA, CDR2 SQIVND (reference sequence). The CDR3 extends over 12 amino acids. The CDR3 DNA is TGTGCCAGTAGTACGGGTTGGGAGACCCAGTACTTC. Protein sequence: CASSTGWETQYF.

The table lists this clone with a few counts. The genes are TRBV2 and TRBJ2-6; 7 bases agree with TRBD1. This CDR3 region has 17 residues. Germline V lookup: CDR1 SNHLY, CDR2 FYNNEI. V lost 4 bases, J lost 0 bases, and 6 bases stayed unmatched. The CDR3 protein is CASSGRGTISGANVLTF. The CDR3 DNA reads as TGTGCCAGCAGTGGCAGGGGGACCATCTCTGGGGCCAACGTCCTGACTTTC.

This chain joins TRBV28 and TRBJ2-1; the D gene is possibly TRBD2 (7 bases). Germline V gene data show CDR1 as MDHEN and CDR2 as SYDVKM. The CDR3 spans 13 residues. V lost 2 bases and J lost 7, with 9 bases in between. The CDR3 loop is CASSLGGANEQFF. The CDR3 DNA follows: TGTGCCAGCAGTTTAGGGGGGGCAAATGAGCAGTTCTTC.

V gene TRBV15 combines with J gene TRBJ1-2, with TRBD1 identical over 7 bases. This CDR3 contains 13 residues. The germline V gene encodes CDR1 LNHNV and CDR2 YYDKDF (reference sequence). Germline trimming cut 6 bases from V and 2 bases from J; bases unmatched to any gene: 3. The CDR3 DNA reads TGTGCCACCAGTCCGGGACAGAACTATGGCTACACCTTC. It codes for CATSPGQNYGYTF.